The rows below give T cell receptor beta chains drawn from one sample of a study of T cells in Graves' hyperthyroidism and ophthalmopathy. MiXCR, run by TCRdb on the multiplex PCR reads, gives a single entry per CDR3 protein. Of 35,000 to 45,000 distinct CDR3 sequences listed, about 47% are singletons. Sequencing used blood. Every receptor here comes from a man aged 35-49 years with Graves' ophthalmopathy. CDR3s include the opening cysteine and the closing phenylalanine or tryptophan. The D gene is left open where the match is weak. Clone size is shown for a subset of rows, as once, few, many or a class of expanded clone.

16	TRBD2	TRBV11-2	TRBJ2-7	once	TGTGCCAGCAGCTTAGTCACTAGCGGGGGGGCCTACGAGCAGTACTTC	CASSLVTSGGAYEQYF
15	TRBD1	TRBV6-6	TRBJ1-2	-	TGTGCCAGCAGGGACCGACAGGGGGACAGCTCCGGCTACACCTTC	CASRDRQGDSSGYTF
15	TRBD1	TRBV20-1	TRBJ1-1	many	TGCAGTGCTAGCCGCCCGCGACAGGGGGCCACTGAAGCTTTCTTT	CSASRPRQGATEAFF
14	-	TRBV6-1	TRBJ2-2	-	TGTGCCAGCAGTGAAAAGACGGGGGCGGGGGAGCCGTTTTTT	CASSEKTGAGEPFF
17	-	TRBV29-1	TRBJ2-7	-	TGCTGCGTTGAACATCAGGCCACCGGGACACTGACCTACGAGCAGTACTTC	CCVEHQATGTLTYEQYF
14	TRBD1	TRBV11-2	TRBJ1-1	-	TGTGCCAGCAGCTTAGATATGACAGGGGCTGAAGCTTTCTTT	CASSLDMTGAEAFF
14	-	TRBV5-1	TRBJ2-7	-	TGCGCCAGCAGACAAGGGCTGCCCGGAGGGGAGCAGTACTTC	CASRQGLPGGEQYF
15	TRBD2	TRBV6-5	TRBJ2-7	-	TGTGCCGGCAGTTTCCCAGCGGGGGGCTCGGGTGAGCAGTACTTC	CAGSFPAGGSGEQYF
13	TRBD1	TRBV5-8	TRBJ1-5	few	TGTGCCAGCACCGACAGGGGAGGTCAGCCCCAGCATTTT	CASTDRGGQPQHF
15	TRBD2	TRBV5-4	TRBJ2-7	many	TGTGCCAGCAGCTTAACTAGCGGGAATACTGGCGAGCAGTACTTC	CASSLTSGNTGEQYF